The source of this T cell receptor beta chain is a study of cytomegalovirus exposure and HLA in healthy donors. As for the study in general: The use of the same platform for the 120 or so validation repertoires and the approximately 670 first-cohort repertoires was reported by a later analysis. Study-wide results and limits: The tendency of first-cohort TCR clusters to co-occur in the roughly 110 validation repertoires emerged from a later analysis. Whilst most TCR sequences proved rare, a subset of public TCRs occurred across many donors. The study labeled 150 or so TCR beta chains cytomegalovirus-associated.

With 0 bases clipped from V and 0 bases from J, the junction kept 4 bases outside the gene matches. Per germline, CDR1 KGHSH and CDR2 LQKENI. The CDR3 is made up of 17 amino acids. A word on this clone: Its target is not known.

The data were produced by immunoSEQ multiplex PCR, yet TCRdb's version contains in-frame clones alone and is incomplete. There are about 49,000 clones in the sample; 92% occur only once, and more than 1.4% lies in the top ten. This clonotype originated in a man aged 18 to 30 in good health and CMV-seronegative. Sequenced material: PBMCs. The chain links TRBV18 to TRBJ2-2, with 7 nucleotides matching TRBD2. The CDR3 protein is CASSPPRAGTNTGELFF. CDR3 DNA: TGTGCCAGCTCACCACCACGAGCGGGAACGAACACCGGGGAGCTGTTTTTT.